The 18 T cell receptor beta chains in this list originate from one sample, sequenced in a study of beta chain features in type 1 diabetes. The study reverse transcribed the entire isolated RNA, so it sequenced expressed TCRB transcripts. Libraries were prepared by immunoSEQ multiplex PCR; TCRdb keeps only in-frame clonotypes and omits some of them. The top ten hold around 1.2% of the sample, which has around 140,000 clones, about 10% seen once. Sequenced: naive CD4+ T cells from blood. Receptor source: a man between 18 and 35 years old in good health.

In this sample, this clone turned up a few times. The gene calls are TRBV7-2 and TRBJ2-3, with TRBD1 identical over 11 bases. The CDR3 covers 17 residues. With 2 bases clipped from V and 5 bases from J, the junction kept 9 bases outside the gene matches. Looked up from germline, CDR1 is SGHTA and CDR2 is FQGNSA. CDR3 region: CASSLQTGTGGGDTQYF. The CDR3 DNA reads TGTGCCAGCAGCTTACAAACCGGGACAGGGGGGGGAGATACGCAGTATTTT.

The CDR3 reads CASSESPAGRYNEQFF. In DNA form, the CDR3 reads TGTGCCAGCAGCGAATCCCCTGCGGGACGCTACAATGAGCAGTTCTTC. V is TRBV9 and J is TRBJ2-1; maybe TRBD2 (6 bases). Germline V lookup: CDR1 SGDLS, CDR2 YYNGEE. The V end lost 3 bases, the J end lost 3 bases, and 16 bases lay between the germline ends. The CDR3 contains 16 residues.

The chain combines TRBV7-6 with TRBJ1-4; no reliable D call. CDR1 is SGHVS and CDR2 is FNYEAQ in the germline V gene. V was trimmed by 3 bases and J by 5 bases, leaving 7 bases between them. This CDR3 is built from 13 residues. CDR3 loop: CASSFSGNEKLFF. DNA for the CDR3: TGTGCCAGCAGCTTTTCCGGGAATGAAAAACTGTTTTTT.

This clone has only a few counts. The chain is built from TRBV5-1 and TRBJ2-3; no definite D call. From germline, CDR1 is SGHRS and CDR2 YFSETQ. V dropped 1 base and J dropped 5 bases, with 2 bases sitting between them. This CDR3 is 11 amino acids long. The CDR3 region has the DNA TGCGCCAGCAGCTTGCGAGATACGCAGTATTTT. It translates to CASSLRDTQYF.

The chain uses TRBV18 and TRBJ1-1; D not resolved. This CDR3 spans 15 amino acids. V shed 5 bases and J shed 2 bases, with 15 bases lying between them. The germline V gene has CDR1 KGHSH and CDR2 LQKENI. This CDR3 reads CASSGPPEGNTEAFF. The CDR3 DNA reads TGTGCCAGCTCAGGACCCCCTGAGGGTAACACTGAAGCTTTCTTT.

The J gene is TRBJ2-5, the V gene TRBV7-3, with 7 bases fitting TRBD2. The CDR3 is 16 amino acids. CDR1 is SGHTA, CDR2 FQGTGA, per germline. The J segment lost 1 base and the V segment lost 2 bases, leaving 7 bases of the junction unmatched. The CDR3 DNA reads TGTGCCAGCAGCTTACAGGGCCCGGGGGGCCAAGAGACCCAGTACTTC. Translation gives CASSLQGPGGQETQYF.

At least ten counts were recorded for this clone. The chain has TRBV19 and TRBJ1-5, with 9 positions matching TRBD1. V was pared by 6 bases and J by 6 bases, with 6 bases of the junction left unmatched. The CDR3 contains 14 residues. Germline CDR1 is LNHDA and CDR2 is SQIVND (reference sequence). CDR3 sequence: CASSETGGTQPQHF. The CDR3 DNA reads TGTGCCAGTAGCGAAACAGGGGGCACTCAGCCCCAGCATTTT. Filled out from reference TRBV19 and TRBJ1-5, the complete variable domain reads DGGITQSPKYLFRKEGQNVTLSCEQNLNHDAMYWYRQDPGQGLRLIYYSQIVNDFQKGDIAEGYSVSREKKESFPLTVTSAQKNPTAFYLCASSETGGTQPQHFGDGTRLSIL.

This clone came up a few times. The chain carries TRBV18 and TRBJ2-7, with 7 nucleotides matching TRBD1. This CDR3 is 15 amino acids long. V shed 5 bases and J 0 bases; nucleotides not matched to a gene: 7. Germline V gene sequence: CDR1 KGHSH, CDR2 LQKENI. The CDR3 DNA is TGTGCCAGCTCAACCGGGACAGCCAGCTCCTACGAGCAGTACTTC. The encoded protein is CASSTGTASSYEQYF.

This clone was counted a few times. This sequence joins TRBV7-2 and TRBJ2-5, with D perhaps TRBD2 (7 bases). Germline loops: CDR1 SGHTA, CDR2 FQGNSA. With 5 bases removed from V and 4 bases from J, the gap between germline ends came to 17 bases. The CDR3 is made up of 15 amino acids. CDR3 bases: TGTGCCAGCAGCCAGGTTGGGGGGGGGCTAGAGACCCAGTACTTC. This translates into CASSQVGGGLETQYF.

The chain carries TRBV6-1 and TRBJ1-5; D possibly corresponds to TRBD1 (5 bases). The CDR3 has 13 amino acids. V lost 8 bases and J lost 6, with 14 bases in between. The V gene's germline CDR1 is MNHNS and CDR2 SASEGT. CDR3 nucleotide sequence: TGTGCCAGCGCGGGAGGGGTAGGTCAGCCCCAGCATTTT. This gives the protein CASAGGVGQPQHF.

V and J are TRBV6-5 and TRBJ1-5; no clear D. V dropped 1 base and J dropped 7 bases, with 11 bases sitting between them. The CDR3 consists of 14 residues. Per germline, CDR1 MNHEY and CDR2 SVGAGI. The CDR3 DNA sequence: TGTGCCAGCAGTTACTACCGCGGAGGACAGCCCCAGCATTTT. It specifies CASSYYRGGQPQHF.

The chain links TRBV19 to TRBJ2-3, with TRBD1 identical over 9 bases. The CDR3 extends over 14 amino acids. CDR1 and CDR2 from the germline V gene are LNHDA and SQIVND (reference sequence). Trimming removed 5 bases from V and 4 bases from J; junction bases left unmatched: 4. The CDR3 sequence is CASSEGQGPDTQYF. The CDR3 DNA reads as TGTGCCAGTAGTGAGGGACAGGGCCCAGATACGCAGTATTTT.

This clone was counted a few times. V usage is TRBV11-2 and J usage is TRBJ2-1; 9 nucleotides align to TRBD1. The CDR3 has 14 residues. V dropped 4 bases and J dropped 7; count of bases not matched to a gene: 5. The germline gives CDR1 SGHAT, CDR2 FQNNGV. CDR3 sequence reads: CASSSGTGWNEQFF. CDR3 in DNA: TGTGCCAGCAGCTCCGGGACAGGGTGGAATGAGCAGTTCTTC.

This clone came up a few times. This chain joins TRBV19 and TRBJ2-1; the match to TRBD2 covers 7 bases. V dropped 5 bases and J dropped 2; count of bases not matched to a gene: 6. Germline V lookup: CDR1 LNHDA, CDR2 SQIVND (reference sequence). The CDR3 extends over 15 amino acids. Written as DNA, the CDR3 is TGTGCCAGTAGTTTCGGGGGGACCGCCTACAATGAGCAGTTCTTC. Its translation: CASSFGGTAYNEQFF.

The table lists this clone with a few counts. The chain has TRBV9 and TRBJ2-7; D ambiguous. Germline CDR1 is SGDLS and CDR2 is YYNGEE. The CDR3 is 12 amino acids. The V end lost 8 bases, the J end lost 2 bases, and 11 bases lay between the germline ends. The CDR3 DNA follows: TGTGCCAGTCTCGACTCCCCCTACGAGCAGTACTTC. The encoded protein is CASLDSPYEQYF.

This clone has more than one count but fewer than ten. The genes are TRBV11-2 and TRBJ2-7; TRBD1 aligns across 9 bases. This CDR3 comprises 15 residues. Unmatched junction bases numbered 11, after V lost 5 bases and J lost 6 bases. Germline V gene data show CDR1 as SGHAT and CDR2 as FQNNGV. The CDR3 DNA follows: TGTGCCAGCAGCGGCAGAGGGACAGGGTCTTCCGAGCAGTACTTC. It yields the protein CASSGRGTGSSEQYF.

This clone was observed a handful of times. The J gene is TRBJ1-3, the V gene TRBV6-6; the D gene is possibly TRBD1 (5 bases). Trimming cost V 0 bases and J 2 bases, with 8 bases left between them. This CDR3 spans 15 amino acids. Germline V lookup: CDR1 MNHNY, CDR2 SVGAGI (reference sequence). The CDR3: CASSYSTGAGNTIYF. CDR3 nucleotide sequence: TGTGCCAGCAGTTACTCGACGGGGGCTGGAAACACCATATATTTT.

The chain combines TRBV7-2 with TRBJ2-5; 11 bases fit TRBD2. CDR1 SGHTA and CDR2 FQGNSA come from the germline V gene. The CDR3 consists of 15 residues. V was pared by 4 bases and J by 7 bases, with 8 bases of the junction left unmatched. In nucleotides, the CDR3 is TGTGCCAGCAGCTGGATAGCGGGGGGGCCGGCGACCCAGTACTTC. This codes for CASSWIAGGPATQYF.